A selection of T cell receptor beta chains follows, all from one sample in a study of T cells in localized non-small cell lung cancer. Sequencing used immunoSEQ multiplex PCR; TCRdb keeps in-frame clones, though not all of them. The sample lists over 1,500 clones, 20% to 25% occurring once. The sample here was normal lung tissue next to the tumor, taken before any cancer treatment. Every receptor here comes from a woman between 35 and 75 years old with stage I lung adenocarcinoma. The CDR3 runs from the conserved cysteine through the conserved F or W. The D gene is left open where the match is weak. Not every row has a clone size; where given, it reads once, few, many or a size class.

clone_size d_call j_call v_call cdr3_nt cdr3_aa
. TRBD1 TRBJ2-4 TRBV19 TGTGCCAGTAGAAAGACAGGGGTGGACATTCAGTACTTC CASRKTGVDIQYF
. TRBD2 TRBJ2-3 TRBV28 TGTGCCAGCAGTACCCCTCTAGCGGGGGGGAGCACAGATACGCAGTATTTT CASSTPLAGGSTDTQYF
once . TRBJ2-1 TRBV30 TGTGCCTGGGAAGACGGTCACTCCTACAATGAGCAGTTCTTC CAWEDGHSYNEQFF
medium-sized . TRBJ2-7 TRBV11-3 TGTGCCAGCAGCTTACCCCGGGGGACAGCTTACGAGCAGTACTTC CASSLPRGTAYEQYF
medium-sized TRBD2 TRBJ2-5 TRBV11-3 TGTGCCAGCAGCTTACAAGGGACTAGCGGGTCACAAGAGACCCAGTACTTC CASSLQGTSGSQETQYF
. . TRBJ1-1 TRBV19 TGTGCCAGTAGTCCCCCGAGGGCACTGAACACTGAAGCTTTCTTT CASSPPRALNTEAFF
large . TRBJ1-4 TRBV9 TGTGCCAGCAGCGAAAGGGCAGGGGCTAATGAAAAACTGTTTTTT CASSERAGANEKLFF
. TRBD1 TRBJ2-3 TRBV29-1 TGCAGCGTTTTCCGGGACAGAGCACCTAGCACAGATACGCAGTATTTT CSVFRDRAPSTDTQYF
large . TRBJ1-4 TRBV6-8 TGTGCCAGCAGTTACCTGGCAGATAATGAAAAACTGTTTTTT CASSYLADNEKLFF
few . TRBJ1-2 TRBV11-3 TGTGCCAGCAGCCAGCCCGGGGGCGCGAAAGATGGCTACACCTTC CASSQPGGAKDGYTF
few . TRBJ1-6 TRBV9 TGTGCCAGCAGGAGGGAAGGAAATTCACCCCTCCACTTT CASRREGNSPLHF
few . TRBJ1-1 TRBV30 TGTGCCTGGAGTTATATCGGGGGCACAGCTTTCTTT CAWSYIGGTAFF
. TRBD1 TRBJ1-4 TRBV18 TGTGCCAGCTCACCCCCGACAGGGGGAAATGAAAAACTGTTTTTT CASSPPTGGNEKLFF
. . TRBJ2-4 TRBV12-5 TGTGCTAGTAACTGGGGCGACCTAGCCAAAAACATTCAGTACTTC CASNWGDLAKNIQYF
. . TRBJ1-2 TRBV1 TGCGCCAGCAGCCAAGAAATGGGGGACTGGATCTATGGCTACACCTTC CASSQEMGDWIYGYTF
. . TRBJ1-1 TRBV30 TGTGCCTGGAGGTTAAAGGCGAACACTGAAGCTTTCTTT CAWRLKANTEAFF
. TRBD1 TRBJ1-1 TRBV6-8 TGTGCCAGCAGTGACCTGGGACAGGGGAACACTGAAGCTTTCTTT CASSDLGQGNTEAFF
. TRBD2 TRBJ2-5 TRBV15 TGTGCCACCAGCAGAGATAGCGGGGAAGTTGAGACCCAGTACTTC CATSRDSGEVETQYF
few TRBD2 TRBJ2-3 TRBV11-3 TGTGCCAGCAGCTCGATAGCGGGGTCTAGCACAGATACGCAGTATTTT CASSSIAGSSTDTQYF
. . TRBJ2-3 TRBV18 TGTGCCAGCCTAGGTGGCACAGATACGCAGTATTTT CASLGGTDTQYF
few . TRBJ1-3 TRBV6-8 TGTGCCAGCAGTCTCGACAGTCTGGGAAACACCATATATTTT CASSLDSLGNTIYF
. . TRBJ2-1 TRBV19 TGTGCCAGTAGTCCGCACAATGAGCAGTTCTTC CASSPHNEQFF
. . TRBJ2-1 TRBV15 TGTGCCACCAGCAGACCGGGTCCCGCGGGTGGTGAGCAGTTCTTC CATSRPGPAGGEQFF
. TRBD2 TRBJ2-7 TRBV19 TGTGCCAGTAGTCCTGGACTAGTATACGAGCAGTACTTC CASSPGLVYEQYF
. . TRBJ1-1 TRBV14 TGTGCCAGCAGCACTCAATGGGGCACTGAAGCTTTCTTT CASSTQWGTEAFF
. TRBD1 TRBJ2-7 TRBV7-8 TGTGCCAGCAGCTTAGGGAGACAGGGGGCGGACATCGGCGAGCAGTACTTC CASSLGRQGADIGEQYF
. . TRBJ1-6 TRBV11-3 TGTGCCAGCAGCCTTAGGGTCAATAATTCACCCCTCCACTTT CASSLRVNNSPLHF
. TRBD1 TRBJ1-4 TRBV5-1 TGCGCCAGCAGCTCTGGACAGGAGGGAACTAATGAAAAACTGTTTTTT CASSSGQEGTNEKLFF
. . TRBJ1-1 TRBV9 TGTGCCAGCAGTGTTCTCCGGGGGGATACTGAAGCTTTCTTT CASSVLRGDTEAFF
medium-sized . TRBJ2-1 TRBV6-8 TGTGCCAGCAGTTATGACACGGGCCCGCGTGAGCAGTTCTTC CASSYDTGPREQFF
few TRBD1 TRBJ1-1 TRBV29-1 TGCAGCGCTGGGACAGGTGTGAACACTGAAGCTTTCTTT CSAGTGVNTEAFF
. . TRBJ1-1 TRBV18 TGTGCCAGCTCACCTAGTTTGAACACTGAAGCTTTCTTT CASSPSLNTEAFF
. . TRBJ1-5 TRBV30 TGTGCCTGGAGTTTACAGGTCAATCAGCCCCAGCATTTT CAWSLQVNQPQHF
few . TRBJ1-3 TRBV6-8 TGTGCCAGCAGCGCCCAGGGTTTTTCTGGAAACACCATATATTTT CASSAQGFSGNTIYF
. TRBD1 TRBJ2-3 TRBV11-3 TGTGCCAGCAGCTTTGGGACAGGGTGGGCAGATACGCAGTATTTT CASSFGTGWADTQYF
few . TRBJ2-4 TRBV10-3 TGTGCCATCAGTGAGGGGATCGGGAGACAGGGAAGTATGGGAGCCAAAAACATTCAGTACTTC CAISEGIGRQGSMGAKNIQYF
few . TRBJ1-2 TRBV11-3 TGTGCCAGCGCGACATTAGAAGCGGGGGCAGATGGCTACACCTTC CASATLEAGADGYTF
few TRBD1 TRBJ1-5 TRBV11-3 TGTGCCAGCAGCTGGACAGGGGGCGCGGGGCATCAGCCCCAGCATTTT CASSWTGGAGHQPQHF
few . TRBJ1-1 TRBV29-1 TGCAGCGTTGTCTATGGTAGATACACTGAAGCTTTCTTT CSVVYGRYTEAFF
. TRBD1 TRBJ1-3 TRBV5-1 TGCGCCAGCAGCTGGACAGGTATCTCTGGAAACACCATATATTTT CASSWTGISGNTIYF
few TRBD1 TRBJ1-1 TRBV6-8 TGTGCCACCAAACAATCTTCAGGGGGCACTGAAGCTTTCTTT CATKQSSGGTEAFF
few TRBD1 TRBJ2-7 TRBV30 TGTGCCTGGAGTGTACGAAGGGGGCTAGGGTCCTACGAGCAGTACTTC CAWSVRRGLGSYEQYF
. . TRBJ1-5 TRBV18 TGTGCCAGCTCACCGGTTGGCGACTTTAAGGCAGGCCAGCCCCAGCATTTT CASSPVGDFKAGQPQHF
few . TRBJ1-2 TRBV18 TGTGCCAGCTCACTAGTCCCGGGCCGATCTAACTATGGCTACACCTTC CASSLVPGRSNYGYTF
medium-sized TRBD2 TRBJ2-1 TRBV11-3 TGTGCCAGCAGCTCTAGGACTAGCCCTTACAATGAGCAGTTCTTC CASSSRTSPYNEQFF
medium-sized TRBD1 TRBJ2-1 TRBV11-3 TGTGCCAGCAGCTCAGTTGGGGGACAGGGGTACAATGAGCAGTTCTTC CASSSVGGQGYNEQFF
few . TRBJ2-1 TRBV11-3 TGTGCCAGCAGCTTAGGGGCAGGGAGGTACAATGAGCAGTTCTTC CASSLGAGRYNEQFF
medium-sized . TRBJ1-3 TRBV11-3 TGTGCCAGCAGCTCAGGATGGGGAGGGTCCGGAAACACCATATATTTT CASSSGWGGSGNTIYF
. TRBD1 TRBJ2-5 TRBV19 TGTGCCAGTACCGACCGAGGGGGCCGTGGAGAGACCCAGTACTTC CASTDRGGRGETQYF
few . TRBJ1-1 TRBV5-1 TGCGCCAGCAGCTTGACCCCGGGGGGCACTTTGAACACTGAAGCTTTCTTT CASSLTPGGTLNTEAFF
. . TRBJ1-2 TRBV12-5 TGTGCCAGCACCCCGACAGCCTCCTATGGCTACACCTTC CASTPTASYGYTF
few TRBD2 TRBJ2-1 TRBV6-8 TGTGCCAGCAGTTCCTCACTAGCGGGTCCTTGGAATGAGCAGTTCTTC CASSSSLAGPWNEQFF
. . TRBJ2-7 TRBV6-8 TGTGCCAGCAGTTACGGCGGTTTACGCGAGCAGTACTTC CASSYGGLREQYF
. . TRBJ2-6 TRBV28 TGTGCCAGCAGGTGGGCGTTAGCTGGGGCCAACGTCCTGACTTTC CASRWALAGANVLTF
. TRBD2 TRBJ2-1 TRBV11-3 TGTGCCAGCAGCTCGACAGCGGGGGGGTTCTACAATGAGCAGTTCTTC CASSSTAGGFYNEQFF
. . TRBJ2-7 TRBV25-1 TGTGCCAGCAGTTATGGGGGGTCAAACTACGAGCAGTACTTC CASSYGGSNYEQYF